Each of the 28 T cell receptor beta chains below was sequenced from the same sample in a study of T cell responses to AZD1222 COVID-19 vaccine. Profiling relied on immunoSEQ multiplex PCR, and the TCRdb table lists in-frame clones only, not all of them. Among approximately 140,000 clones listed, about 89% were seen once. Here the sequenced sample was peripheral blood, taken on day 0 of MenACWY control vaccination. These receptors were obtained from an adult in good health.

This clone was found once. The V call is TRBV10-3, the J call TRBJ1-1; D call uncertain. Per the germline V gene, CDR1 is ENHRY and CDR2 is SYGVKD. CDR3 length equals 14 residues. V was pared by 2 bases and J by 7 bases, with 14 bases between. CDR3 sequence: CAISEELPKGEAFF. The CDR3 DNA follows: TGTGCCATCAGTGAGGAGCTACCGAAGGGTGAAGCTTTCTTT.

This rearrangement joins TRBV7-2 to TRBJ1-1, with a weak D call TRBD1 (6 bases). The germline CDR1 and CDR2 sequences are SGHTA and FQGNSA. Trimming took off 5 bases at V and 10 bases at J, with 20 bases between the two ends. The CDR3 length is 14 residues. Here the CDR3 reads CASSVTLGARGAFF. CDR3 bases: TGTGCCAGCAGCGTAACTTTGGGGGCGAGGGGAGCTTTCTTT.

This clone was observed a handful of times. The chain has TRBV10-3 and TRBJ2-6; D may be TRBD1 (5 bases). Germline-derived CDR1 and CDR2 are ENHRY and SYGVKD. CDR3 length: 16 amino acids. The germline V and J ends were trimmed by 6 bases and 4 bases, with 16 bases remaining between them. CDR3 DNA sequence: TGTGCCATCAGCCAAAACCCCAGGGCCGGGGCCAACGTCCTGACTTTC. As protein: CAISQNPRAGANVLTF.

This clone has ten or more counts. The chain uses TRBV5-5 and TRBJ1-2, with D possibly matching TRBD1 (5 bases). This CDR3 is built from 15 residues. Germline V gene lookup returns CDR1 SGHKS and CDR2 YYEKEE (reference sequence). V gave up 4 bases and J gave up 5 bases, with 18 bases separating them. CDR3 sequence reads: CASSPGLQSPYGYTF. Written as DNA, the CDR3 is TGTGCCAGCAGCCCGGGACTCCAATCTCCTTATGGCTACACCTTC.

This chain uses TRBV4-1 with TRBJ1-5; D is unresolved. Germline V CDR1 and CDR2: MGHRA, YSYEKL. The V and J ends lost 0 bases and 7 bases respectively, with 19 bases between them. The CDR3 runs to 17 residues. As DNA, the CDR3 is TGCGCCAGCAGCCAAGATCGTTTAGGTGGTAGGCGACAGCCCCAGCATTTT. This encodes CASSQDRLGGRRQPQHF.

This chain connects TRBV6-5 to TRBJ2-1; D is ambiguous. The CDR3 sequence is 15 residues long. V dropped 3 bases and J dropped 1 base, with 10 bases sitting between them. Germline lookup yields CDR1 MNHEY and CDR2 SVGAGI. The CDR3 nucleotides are TGTGCCAGCAGTTATGTTAGTATATCCTACAATGAGCAGTTCTTC. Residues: CASSYVSISYNEQFF.

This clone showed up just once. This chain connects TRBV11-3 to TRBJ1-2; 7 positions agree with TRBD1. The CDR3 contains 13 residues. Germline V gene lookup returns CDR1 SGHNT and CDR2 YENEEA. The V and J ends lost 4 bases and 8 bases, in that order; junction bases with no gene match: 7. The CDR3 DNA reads TGTGCCAGCAGCTCCAAGGACAGGAGCGGCTACACCTTC. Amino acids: CASSSKDRSGYTF.

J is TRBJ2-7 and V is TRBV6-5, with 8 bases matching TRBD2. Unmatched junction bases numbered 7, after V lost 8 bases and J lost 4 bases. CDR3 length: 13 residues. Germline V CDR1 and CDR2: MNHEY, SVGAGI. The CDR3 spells CASLGGDGYEQYF. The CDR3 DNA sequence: TGTGCCAGCCTCGGGGGGGACGGGTACGAGCAGTACTTC.

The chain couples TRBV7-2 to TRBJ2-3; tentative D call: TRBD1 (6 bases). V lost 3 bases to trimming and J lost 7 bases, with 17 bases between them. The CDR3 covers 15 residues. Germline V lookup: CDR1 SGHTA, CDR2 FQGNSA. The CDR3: CASSFPGQGLNTQYF. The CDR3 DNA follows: TGTGCCAGCAGCTTCCCTGGGCAGGGGTTAAATACGCAGTATTTT.

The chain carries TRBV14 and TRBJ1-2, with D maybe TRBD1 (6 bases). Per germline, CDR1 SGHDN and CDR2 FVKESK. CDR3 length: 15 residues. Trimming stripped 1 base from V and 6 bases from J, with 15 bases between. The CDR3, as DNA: TGTGCCAGCAGCCAAGGATACAGGGAGGTTCATGGCTACACCTTC. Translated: CASSQGYREVHGYTF.

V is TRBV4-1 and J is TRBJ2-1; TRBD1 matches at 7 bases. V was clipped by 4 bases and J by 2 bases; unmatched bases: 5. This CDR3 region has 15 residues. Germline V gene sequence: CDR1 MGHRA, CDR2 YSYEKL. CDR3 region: CASSLKGATYNEQFF. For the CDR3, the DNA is TGCGCCAGCAGCCTTAAGGGGGCTACCTACAATGAGCAGTTCTTC.

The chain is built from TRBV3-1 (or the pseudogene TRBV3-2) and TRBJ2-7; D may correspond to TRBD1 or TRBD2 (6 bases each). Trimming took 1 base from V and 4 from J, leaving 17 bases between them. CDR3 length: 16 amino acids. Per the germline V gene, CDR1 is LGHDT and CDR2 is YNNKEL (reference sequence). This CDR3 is CASSQAWGAGAYEQYF. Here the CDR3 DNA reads TGTGCCAGCAGCCAAGCGTGGGGGGCAGGGGCATACGAGCAGTACTTC.

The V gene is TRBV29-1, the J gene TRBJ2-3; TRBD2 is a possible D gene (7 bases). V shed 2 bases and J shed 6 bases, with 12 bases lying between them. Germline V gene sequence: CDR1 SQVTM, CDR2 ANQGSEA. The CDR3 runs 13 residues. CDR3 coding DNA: TGCAGCGTTGAAAAGGGGGGAGGGGATACGCAGTATTTT. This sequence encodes CSVEKGGGDTQYF.

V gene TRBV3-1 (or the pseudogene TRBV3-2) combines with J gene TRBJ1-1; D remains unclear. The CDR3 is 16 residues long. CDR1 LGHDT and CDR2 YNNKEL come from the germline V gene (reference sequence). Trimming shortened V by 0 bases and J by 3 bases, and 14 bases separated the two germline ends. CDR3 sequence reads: CASSQDPRGEDTEAFF. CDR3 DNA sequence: TGTGCCAGCAGCCAAGATCCGCGCGGGGAGGACACTGAAGCTTTCTTT.

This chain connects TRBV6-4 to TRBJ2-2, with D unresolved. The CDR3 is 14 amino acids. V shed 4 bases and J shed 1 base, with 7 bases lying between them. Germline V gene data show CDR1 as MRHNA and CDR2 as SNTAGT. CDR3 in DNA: TGTGCCAGCAGTGGCAATATGAACACCGGGGAGCTGTTTTTT. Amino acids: CASSGNMNTGELFF.

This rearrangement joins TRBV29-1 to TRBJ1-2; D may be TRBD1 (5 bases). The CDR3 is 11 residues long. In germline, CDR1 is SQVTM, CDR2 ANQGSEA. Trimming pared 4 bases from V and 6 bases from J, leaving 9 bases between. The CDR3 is CSVAAGHGYTF. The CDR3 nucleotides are TGCAGCGTTGCCGCAGGGCATGGCTACACCTTC.

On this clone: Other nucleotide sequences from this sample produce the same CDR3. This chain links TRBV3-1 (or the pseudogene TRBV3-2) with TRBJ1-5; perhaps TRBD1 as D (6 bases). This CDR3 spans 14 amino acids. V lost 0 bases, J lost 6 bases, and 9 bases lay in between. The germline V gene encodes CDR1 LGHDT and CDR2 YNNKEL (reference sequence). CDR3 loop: CASSQDPGVQPQHF. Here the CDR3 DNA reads TGTGCCAGCAGCCAAGACCCAGGGGTTCAGCCCCAGCATTTT.

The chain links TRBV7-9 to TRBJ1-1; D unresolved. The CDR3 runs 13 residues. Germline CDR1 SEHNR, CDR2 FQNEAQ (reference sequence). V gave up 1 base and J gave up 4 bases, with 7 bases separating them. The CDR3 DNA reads TGTGCCAGCAGCTTAGAGAGCGGCACTGAAGCTTTCTTT. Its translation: CASSLESGTEAFF.

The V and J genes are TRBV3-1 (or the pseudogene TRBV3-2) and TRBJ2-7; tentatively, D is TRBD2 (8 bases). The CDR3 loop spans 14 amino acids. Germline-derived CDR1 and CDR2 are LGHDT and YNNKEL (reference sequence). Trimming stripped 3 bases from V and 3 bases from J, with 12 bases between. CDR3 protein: CASSHSGTVYEQYF. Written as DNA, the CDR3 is TGTGCCAGCAGCCATAGCGGGACAGTCTACGAGCAGTACTTC.

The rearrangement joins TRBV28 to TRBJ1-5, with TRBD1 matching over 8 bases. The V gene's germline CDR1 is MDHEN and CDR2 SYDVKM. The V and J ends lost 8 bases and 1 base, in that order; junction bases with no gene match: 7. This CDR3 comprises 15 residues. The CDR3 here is CASGLGQGSNQPQHF. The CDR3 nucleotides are TGTGCCAGCGGACTCGGACAGGGAAGCAATCAGCCCCAGCATTTT.

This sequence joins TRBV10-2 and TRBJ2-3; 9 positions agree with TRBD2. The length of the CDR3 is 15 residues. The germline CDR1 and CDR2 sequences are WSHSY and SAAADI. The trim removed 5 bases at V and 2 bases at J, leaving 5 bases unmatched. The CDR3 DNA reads TGCGCCAGCAGTTCACCGGGACTAGCCACAGATACGCAGTATTTT. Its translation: CASSSPGLATDTQYF.

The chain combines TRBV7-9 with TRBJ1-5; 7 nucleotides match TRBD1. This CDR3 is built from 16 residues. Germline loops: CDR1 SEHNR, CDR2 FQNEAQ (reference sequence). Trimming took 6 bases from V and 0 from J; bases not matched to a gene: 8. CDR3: CASSRSTGDSNQPQHF. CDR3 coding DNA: TGTGCCAGCAGTCGATCTACAGGGGATAGCAATCAGCCCCAGCATTTT.

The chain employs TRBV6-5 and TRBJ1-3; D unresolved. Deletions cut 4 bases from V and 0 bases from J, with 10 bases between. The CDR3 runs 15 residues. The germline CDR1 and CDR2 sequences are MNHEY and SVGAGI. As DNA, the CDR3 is TGTGCCAGCAGTTTACGGGAGTACTCTGGAAACACCATATATTTT. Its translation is CASSLREYSGNTIYF.

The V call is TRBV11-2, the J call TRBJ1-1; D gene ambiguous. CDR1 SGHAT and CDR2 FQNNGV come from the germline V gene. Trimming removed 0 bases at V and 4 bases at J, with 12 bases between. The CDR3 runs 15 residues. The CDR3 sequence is CASSLDPRDSTEAFF. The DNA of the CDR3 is TGTGCCAGCAGCTTAGATCCCCGGGATAGCACTGAAGCTTTCTTT.

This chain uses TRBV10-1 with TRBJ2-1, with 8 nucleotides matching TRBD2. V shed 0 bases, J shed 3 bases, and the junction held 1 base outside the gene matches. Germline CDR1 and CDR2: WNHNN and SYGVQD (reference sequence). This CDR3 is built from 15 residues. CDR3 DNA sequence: TGCGCCAGCAGTGAGTCTAGCGGGATCTACAATGAGCAGTTCTTC. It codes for CASSESSGIYNEQFF.

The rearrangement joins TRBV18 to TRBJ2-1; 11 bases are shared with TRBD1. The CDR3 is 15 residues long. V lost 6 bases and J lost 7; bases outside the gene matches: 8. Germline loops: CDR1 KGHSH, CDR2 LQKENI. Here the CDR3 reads CASSLGQGALNEQFF. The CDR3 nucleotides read TGTGCCAGCTCCCTAGGACAGGGGGCGCTTAATGAGCAGTTCTTC. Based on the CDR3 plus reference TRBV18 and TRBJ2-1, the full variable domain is NAGVMQNPRHLVRRRGQEARLRCSPMKGHSHVYWYRQLPEEGLKFMVYLQKENIIDESGMPKERFSAEFPKEGPSILRIQQVVRGDSAAYFCASSLGQGALNEQFFGPGTRLTVL.

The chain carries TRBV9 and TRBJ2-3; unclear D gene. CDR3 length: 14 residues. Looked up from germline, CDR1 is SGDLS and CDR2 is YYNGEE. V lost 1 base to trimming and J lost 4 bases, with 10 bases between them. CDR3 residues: CASSVNSRADTQYF. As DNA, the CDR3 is TGTGCCAGCAGCGTAAACTCCCGGGCAGATACGCAGTATTTT.

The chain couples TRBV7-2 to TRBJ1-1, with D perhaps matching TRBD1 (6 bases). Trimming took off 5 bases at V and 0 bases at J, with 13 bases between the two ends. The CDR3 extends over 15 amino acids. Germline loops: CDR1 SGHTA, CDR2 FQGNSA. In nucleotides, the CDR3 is TGTGCCAGCAGCCCAGAGACAGGAATGAACACTGAAGCTTTCTTT. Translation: CASSPETGMNTEAFF. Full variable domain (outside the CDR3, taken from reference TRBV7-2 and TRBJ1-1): GAGVSQSPSNKVTEKGKDVELRCDPISGHTALYWYRQSLGQGLEFLIYFQGNSAPDKSGLPSDRFSAERTGGSVSTLTIQRTQQEDSAVYLCASSPETGMNTEAFFGQGTRLTVV.